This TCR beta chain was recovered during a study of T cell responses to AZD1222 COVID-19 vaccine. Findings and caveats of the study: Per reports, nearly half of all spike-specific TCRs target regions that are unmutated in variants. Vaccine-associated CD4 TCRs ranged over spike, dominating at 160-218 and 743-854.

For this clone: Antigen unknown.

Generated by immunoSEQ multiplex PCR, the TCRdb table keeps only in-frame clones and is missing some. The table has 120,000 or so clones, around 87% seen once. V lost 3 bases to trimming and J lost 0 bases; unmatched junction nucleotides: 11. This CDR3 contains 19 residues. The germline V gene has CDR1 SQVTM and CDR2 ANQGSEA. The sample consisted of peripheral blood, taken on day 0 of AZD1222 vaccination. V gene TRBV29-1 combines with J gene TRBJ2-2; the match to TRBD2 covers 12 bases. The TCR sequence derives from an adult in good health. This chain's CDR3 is CSVDAGVLAGGPNTGELFF. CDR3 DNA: TGCAGCGTTGATGCTGGGGTACTAGCGGGAGGCCCGAACACCGGGGAGCTGTTTTTT.